These T cell receptor beta chains were read from a single sample in a study of T cells after yellow fever vaccination. TCRdb re-derived calls from the 5' RACE reads in MiXCR, one entry per CDR3 protein. There are 240,000 or so distinct CDR3 sequences in the sample; 6.9% occur only once, and 0.65% to 0.9% lies in the top ten. This specimen was CD4+ T cells sorted from PBMCs, taken 15 days after the yellow fever booster vaccination. These receptors came from a man aged 25 to 40 who received the YFV17D yellow fever vaccine. Each CDR3 is given with its conserved first and last residue. Fields, in order: V gene, J gene, clone size, D gene, CDR3 protein, CDR3 DNA. D genes are given only for firm matches. A row's size may be missing; if present it is once, few, many or a size class.

v_gene: TRBV7-2
j_gene: TRBJ2-3
abundance: few
d_gene: NA
CDR3aa: CASRRTGTSTDTQYF
CDR3nt: TGTGCCAGCAGGCGAACCGGGACTAGCACAGATACGCAGTATTTT

v_gene: TRBV14
j_gene: TRBJ1-6
abundance: NA
d_gene: NA
CDR3aa: CASSRSISLSNSPLHF
CDR3nt: TGTGCCAGCAGCCGGAGTATCAGCCTTAGTAATTCACCCCTCCACTTT

v_gene: TRBV29-1
j_gene: TRBJ2-7
abundance: many
d_gene: TRBD2
CDR3aa: CSVESFGTSSYEQYF
CDR3nt: TGCAGCGTTGAAAGTTTTGGGACTAGCTCCTACGAGCAGTACTTC

v_gene: TRBV7-2
j_gene: TRBJ1-4
abundance: NA
d_gene: NA
CDR3aa: CASTKGGVPNEKLFF
CDR3nt: TGTGCCAGCACCAAGGGGGGGGTCCCGAATGAAAAACTGTTTTTT

v_gene: TRBV15
j_gene: TRBJ2-7
abundance: NA
d_gene: NA
CDR3aa: CATARGHTFYEQYF
CDR3nt: TGTGCCACCGCTCGGGGACATACATTCTACGAGCAGTACTTC

v_gene: TRBV9
j_gene: TRBJ2-1
abundance: NA
d_gene: NA
CDR3aa: CASSVDGTSYNEQFF
CDR3nt: TGTGCCAGCAGCGTAGACGGAACCTCCTACAATGAGCAGTTCTTC

v_gene: TRBV20-1
j_gene: TRBJ2-3
abundance: few
d_gene: TRBD2
CDR3aa: CSARDMLAGTDTQYF
CDR3nt: TGCAGTGCTAGAGATATGCTAGCGGGCACAGATACGCAGTATTTT

v_gene: TRBV6-2/TRBV6-3
j_gene: TRBJ1-2
abundance: NA
d_gene: NA
CDR3aa: CASSYSYSSYGYTF
CDR3nt: TGTGCCAGCAGTTACTCGTATAGCTCCTATGGCTACACCTTC

v_gene: TRBV5-5
j_gene: TRBJ2-7
abundance: NA
d_gene: NA
CDR3aa: CARGPGDPCEQYF
CDR3nt: TGTGCCAGGGGCCCTGGGGACCCCTGCGAGCAGTACTTC

v_gene: TRBV5-1
j_gene: TRBJ2-7
abundance: NA
d_gene: NA
CDR3aa: CASSLVDLSPYEQYF
CDR3nt: TGCGCCAGCAGCTTGGTGGATCTCTCCCCCTACGAGCAGTACTTC

v_gene: TRBV12-3/TRBV12-4
j_gene: TRBJ2-7
abundance: NA
d_gene: NA
CDR3aa: CASSPRGLSSYEQYF
CDR3nt: TGTGCCAGCAGTCCAAGGGGGTTAAGCTCCTACGAGCAGTACTTC

v_gene: TRBV30
j_gene: TRBJ2-2
abundance: few
d_gene: TRBD2
CDR3aa: CAWSGLADTGELFF
CDR3nt: TGTGCCTGGAGTGGACTAGCAGATACCGGGGAGCTGTTTTTT

v_gene: TRBV6-5
j_gene: TRBJ1-5
abundance: few
d_gene: TRBD1
CDR3aa: CASSSGQGVPSNQPQHF
CDR3nt: TGTGCCAGCAGTTCTGGACAGGGGGTACCGAGCAATCAGCCCCAGCATTTT

v_gene: TRBV7-2
j_gene: TRBJ2-5
abundance: few
d_gene: TRBD2
CDR3aa: CASSQGLAAARETQYF
CDR3nt: TGTGCCAGCAGCCAGGGACTAGCGGCAGCACGGGAGACCCAGTACTTC

v_gene: TRBV29-1
j_gene: TRBJ1-4
abundance: few
d_gene: TRBD1
CDR3aa: CSGTGTGGANEKLFF
CDR3nt: TGCAGCGGGACCGGGACAGGGGGAGCTAATGAAAAACTGTTTTTT

v_gene: TRBV6-2/TRBV6-3
j_gene: TRBJ2-3
abundance: many
d_gene: TRBD2
CDR3aa: CASSYDRTSGMVDTQYF
CDR3nt: TGTGCCAGCAGTTACGACAGGACTAGCGGGATGGTGGATACGCAGTATTTT

v_gene: TRBV29-1
j_gene: TRBJ1-1
abundance: NA
d_gene: NA
CDR3aa: CSVDTGRNTEAFF
CDR3nt: TGCAGCGTTGACACAGGCCGAAACACTGAAGCTTTCTTT

v_gene: TRBV5-1
j_gene: TRBJ2-2
abundance: few
d_gene: TRBD2
CDR3aa: CASSLEGIAGAFRGELFF
CDR3nt: TGCGCCAGCAGCTTGGAGGGGATAGCGGGAGCCTTCCGCGGGGAGCTGTTTTTT

v_gene: TRBV19
j_gene: TRBJ2-7
abundance: few
d_gene: TRBD1
CDR3aa: CASSIAGTGGTYEQYF
CDR3nt: TGTGCCAGTAGTATAGCCGGGACAGGGGGTACCTACGAGCAGTACTTC

v_gene: TRBV11-3
j_gene: TRBJ2-1
abundance: few
d_gene: NA
CDR3aa: CASSLEGQRYRYNEQFF
CDR3nt: TGTGCCAGCAGCTTAGAGGGGCAGCGGTACCGATACAATGAGCAGTTCTTC

v_gene: TRBV5-1
j_gene: TRBJ2-3
abundance: NA
d_gene: NA
CDR3aa: CASSFRDRRTDTQYF
CDR3nt: TGCGCCAGCAGCTTCCGGGACCGACGCACAGATACGCAGTATTTT

v_gene: TRBV29-1
j_gene: TRBJ1-5
abundance: NA
d_gene: NA
CDR3aa: CSVVEGGGQPQHF
CDR3nt: TGCAGCGTTGTGGAGGGAGGGGGACAGCCCCAGCATTTT

v_gene: TRBV7-3
j_gene: TRBJ2-1
abundance: NA
d_gene: NA
CDR3aa: CASSPSREKAGVHEQFF
CDR3nt: TGTGCCAGCAGCCCCAGCCGGGAGAAAGCAGGGGTACATGAGCAGTTCTTC

v_gene: TRBV20-1
j_gene: TRBJ1-1
abundance: NA
d_gene: NA
CDR3aa: CSARDSMNTEAFF
CDR3nt: TGCAGTGCTCGCGACAGCATGAACACTGAAGCTTTCTTT

v_gene: TRBV9
j_gene: TRBJ2-3
abundance: few
d_gene: NA
CDR3aa: CASKTPRSTDTQYF
CDR3nt: TGTGCCAGTAAAACCCCCAGAAGCACAGATACGCAGTATTTT

v_gene: TRBV20-1
j_gene: TRBJ2-2
abundance: NA
d_gene: NA
CDR3aa: CSARRDWNTGELFF
CDR3nt: TGCAGTGCTAGGCGGGACTGGAACACCGGGGAGCTGTTTTTT

v_gene: TRBV7-3
j_gene: TRBJ2-2
abundance: many
d_gene: TRBD1
CDR3aa: CASSPPGGPGELFF
CDR3nt: TGTGCCAGCAGCCCCCCAGGGGGCCCCGGGGAGCTGTTTTTT

v_gene: TRBV12-3/TRBV12-4
j_gene: TRBJ2-3
abundance: many
d_gene: NA
CDR3aa: CASSLLTDTQYF
CDR3nt: TGTGCCAGCAGTCTTCTCACAGATACGCAGTATTTT